This T cell receptor (beta chain) was obtained from a study of T cells in Graves' hyperthyroidism and ophthalmopathy. The study's findings and limits: Also found in blood were most expanded thyroid clonotypes above 0.001.

The sample holds many counts of this clonotype. Its antigen is unidentified. Diagnoses were established using clinical symptoms, serum thyroxine and TRAb, thyroid ultrasound and orbital computed tomography. Fresh peripheral blood, about 9.9 ml, yielded the PBMCs. Germline V CDR1 and CDR2: SGHKS, YYEKEE (reference sequence). The ends were cut back, 4 bases at V and 10 bases at J, with 8 bases in the middle. This CDR3 region has 11 residues. The TCR beta CDR3 regions underwent amplification using RNA transcripts as the source. The TCR CDR3 first-round RT-PCR relied on the HTBI primer set. TCRdb itself ran the multiplex PCR reads through MiXCR, one entry per CDR3 protein. The data contain fewer than 500,000 distinct CDR3 sequences, 14% to 15% of them seen just once; the ten biggest clones take up 13%.

This chain links TRBV5-5 with TRBJ1-4; D unclear. Sequenced: blood. This TCR was recovered from a man aged 18 to 29 with Graves' ophthalmopathy. CDR3: CASSVGGKLFF. The CDR3 DNA is TGTGCCAGCAGCGTAGGCGGAAAACTGTTTTTT.